This note documents a single TCR beta chain sequence. Its antigen is undetermined. Unique molecular identifiers were built into the TCRbeta library. Via MiXCR, TCRdb re-called the PCR reads, giving one row per CDR3 protein. This table has around 50,000 distinct CDR3 sequences, about 47% appearing once. The entry originates in a study of T-cell reconstitution after alpha-beta-depleted transplantation in children. CDR1 and CDR2 (germline): SGHRS, YFSETQ. Deletions cut 0 bases from V and 3 bases from J, with 15 bases between. The CDR3 spans 17 residues. Overall study findings and caveats: Reportedly, roughly two months post-transplant, alpha-beta T cells arose from several hundred expanded graft clones.

The sequence was obtained from a boy younger than two with SCID, due to receive a stem cell transplant. J is TRBJ2-2 and V is TRBV5-1; possible D gene TRBD2, 6 bases. The source material was peripheral blood, sampled before TCRalphabeta/CD19-depleted stem cell transplant. The CDR3 bases are TGCGCCAGCAGCTTGGCCCCGGCGGGGTTAGACACCGGGGAGCTGTTTTTT. Amino acid sequence: CASSLAPAGLDTGELFF. The complete variable domain, with remaining parts taken from reference TRBV5-1 and TRBJ2-2, reads KAGVTQTPRYLIKTRGQQVTLSCSPISGHRSVSWYQQTPGQGLQFLFEYFSETQRNKGNFPGRFSGRQFSNSRSEMNVSTLELGDSALYLCASSLAPAGLDTGELFFGEGSRLTVL.